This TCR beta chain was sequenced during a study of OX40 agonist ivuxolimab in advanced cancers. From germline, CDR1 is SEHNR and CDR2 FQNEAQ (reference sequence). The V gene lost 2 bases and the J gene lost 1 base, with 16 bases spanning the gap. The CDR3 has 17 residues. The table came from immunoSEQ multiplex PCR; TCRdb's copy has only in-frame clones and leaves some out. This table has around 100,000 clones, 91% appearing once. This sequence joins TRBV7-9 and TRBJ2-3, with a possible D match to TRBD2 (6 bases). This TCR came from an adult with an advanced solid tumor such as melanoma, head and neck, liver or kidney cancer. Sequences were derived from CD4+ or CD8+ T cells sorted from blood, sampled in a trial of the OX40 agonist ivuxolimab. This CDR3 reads CASSLSASERGTDTQYF. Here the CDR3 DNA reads TGTGCCAGCAGCTTATCGGCGTCCGAGCGGGGCACAGATACGCAGTATTTT.